These 31 T cell receptor beta chains were sequenced from one sample in a study of identical twins' blood T cells (dated by TCRdb to the early 2010s). The library relied on 5' RACE. Sequencer: Illumina Genome Analyzer IIx. TCRdb handled the public reads itself, with Q25 trimming in fastp and clone calling in MiXCR, and kept productive beta chains. Each entry is one CDR3 protein sequence, shown with its most common DNA and genes. This sample comprises 300,000 to 450,000 distinct CDR3 sequences, 28% of them detected only once. Of the sample, 6% to 7% falls within the top ten clones. Material for sequencing was PBMCs. Receptor source: a woman aged 18-50 years in good health.

V usage is TRBV20-1 and J usage is TRBJ1-1, with TRBD1 matching 7 bases. The CDR3 has 15 amino acids. V gave up 3 bases and J gave up 5 bases; unmatched junction bases: 12. The germline V gene encodes CDR1 DFQATT and CDR2 SNEGSKA (reference sequence). CDR3 sequence reads: CSASLTGSQLTEAFF. DNA for the CDR3: TGCAGTGCTAGTTTGACAGGGAGCCAGTTAACTGAAGCTTTCTTT.

The gene calls are TRBV20-1 and TRBJ1-1; 7 bases match TRBD1. The V and J ends lost 5 bases and 7 bases, in that order; junction bases with no gene match: 4. CDR1 DFQATT and CDR2 SNEGSKA come from the germline V gene (reference sequence). The CDR3 has 11 amino acids. CDR3 residues: CSAGQEVEAFF. CDR3 DNA: TGCAGTGCTGGACAGGAGGTTGAAGCTTTCTTT.

This chain connects TRBV3-1 to TRBJ1-2; 7 positions match TRBD1. The germline V gene has CDR1 LGHDT and CDR2 YNNKEL (reference sequence). V lost 4 bases and J lost 2; bases outside the gene matches: 10. This CDR3 has 16 amino acids. Here the CDR3 reads CASSPSLDRDNYGYTF. The CDR3, as DNA: TGTGCCAGCAGCCCCAGCCTTGACAGGGACAACTATGGCTACACCTTC. The complete variable domain, with remaining parts taken from reference TRBV3-1 and TRBJ1-2, reads DTAVSQTPKYLVTQMGNDKSIKCEQNLGHDTMYWYKQDSKKFLKIMFSYNNKELIINETVPNRFSPKSPDKAHLNLHINSLELGDSAVYFCASSPSLDRDNYGYTFGSGTRLTVV.

This clonotype has just a few counts. The chain combines TRBV19 with TRBJ1-5; D is unresolved. Trimming cost V 0 bases and J 5 bases, with 11 bases left between them. CDR3 length: 15 amino acids. Germline CDR1 is LNHDA and CDR2 is SQIVND (reference sequence). The DNA for the CDR3 is TGTGCCAGTAGTATAGAGGGGAAATACGATCAGCCCCAGCATTTT. This codes for CASSIEGKYDQPQHF.

Only a few counts were recorded for this clonotype. The chain carries TRBV11-2 and TRBJ1-6, with 7 bases identical to TRBD1. The ends lost 4 bases at V and 13 bases at J; junction bases unmatched: 7. Germline values: CDR1 SGHAT, CDR2 FQNNGV. The CDR3 loop spans 13 amino acids. CDR3 nucleotides: TGTGCCAGCAGCTCAGACGTCAGGGGGCCCCTCCACTTT. This codes for CASSSDVRGPLHF. Using reference TRBV11-2 and TRBJ1-6 for the parts outside the CDR3, the full variable domain is EAGVAQSPRYKIIEKRQSVAFWCNPISGHATLYWYQQILGQGPKLLIQFQNNGVVDDSQLPKDRFSAERLKGVDSTLKIQPAKLEDSAVYLCASSSDVRGPLHFGNGTRLTVT.

In its sample, this clonotype was seen a few times. V and J are TRBV12-3 or TRBV12-4 and TRBJ2-5; 7 nucleotides align to TRBD1. The J segment lost 7 bases and the V segment lost 7 bases, leaving 9 bases of the junction unmatched. The CDR3 runs 13 residues. DNA for the CDR3: TGTGCCAGCACCTTGACAGGGAAGGGGACCCAGTACTTC. This sequence encodes CASTLTGKGTQYF.

In this sample, this clonotype turned up a few times. The rearrangement links TRBV6-6 to TRBJ2-1, with TRBD2 identical over 7 bases. V lost 1 base and J lost 7; bases outside the gene matches: 1. The V gene's germline CDR1 is MNHNY and CDR2 SVGAGI (reference sequence). This CDR3 contains 13 residues. This CDR3 is CASSYWGGNEQFF. In DNA, the CDR3 is TGTGCCAGCAGTTACTGGGGGGGGAATGAGCAGTTCTTC.

V usage is TRBV15 and J usage is TRBJ2-1; the D gene is possibly TRBD2 (6 bases). There are 15 residues in the CDR3. Germline loops: CDR1 LNHNV, CDR2 YYDKDF (reference sequence). V lost 5 bases and J lost 4, with 15 bases in between. This chain's CDR3 is CATSGGLPGYNEQFF. The CDR3 nucleotides are TGTGCCACCAGCGGTGGACTACCCGGATACAATGAGCAGTTCTTC.

This clonotype has at least ten counts. V and J are TRBV6-5 and TRBJ1-1, with 7 nucleotides matching TRBD1. Unmatched junction bases numbered 8, after V lost 7 bases and J lost 3 bases. The CDR3 runs to 14 residues. The germline V gene encodes CDR1 MNHEY and CDR2 SVGAGI. In DNA form, the CDR3 reads TGTGCCAGCAACGAAGACGACAGGGACACTGAAGCTTTCTTT. Translating gives CASNEDDRDTEAFF.

The table lists this clonotype with a few counts. The rearrangement links TRBV27 to TRBJ1-2; D uncertain. The CDR3 spans 13 residues. The germline V gene encodes CDR1 MNHEY and CDR2 SMNVEV (reference sequence). With 4 bases removed from V and 6 bases from J, the gap between germline ends came to 12 bases. The CDR3 loop reads CASSSPGTHGYTF. In nucleotides, the CDR3 is TGTGCCAGCAGTTCTCCGGGAACCCATGGCTACACCTTC.

Only a few counts were recorded for this clonotype. The chain carries TRBV18 and TRBJ2-7; D gene uncertain. Germline CDR1 reads KGHSH; CDR2 reads LQKENI. The CDR3 has 14 residues. V was trimmed by 8 bases and J by 0 bases, leaving 14 bases between them. In DNA, the CDR3 is TGTGCCAGCGCGATCAGGACCAACTCCTACGAGCAGTACTTC. Its translation is CASAIRTNSYEQYF.

In its sample, this clonotype was seen a few times. The chain recombines TRBV29-1 with TRBJ2-2; D is uncertain. The CDR3 is made up of 12 amino acids. Trimming removed 6 bases from V and 6 bases from J, with 11 bases in between. In germline, CDR1 is SQVTM, CDR2 ANQGSEA. The CDR3 is CSVRPVAGELFF. CDR3 sequence (DNA): TGCAGCGTGCGTCCCGTGGCCGGGGAGCTGTTTTTT.

The V and J genes are TRBV5-1 and TRBJ2-1; TRBD2 matches 10 bases. J was trimmed by 2 bases and V by 2 bases; bases with no gene match: 4. Germline loops: CDR1 SGHRS, CDR2 YFSETQ. The CDR3 runs to 16 residues. DNA for the CDR3: TGCGCCAGCAGCTTCCTAGCGGGGGCGACCTACAATGAGCAGTTCTTC. Translation: CASSFLAGATYNEQFF.

Ten or more counts support this clonotype. The V and J genes are TRBV10-3 and TRBJ1-4; 9 bases line up with TRBD1. V shed 7 bases, J shed 8 bases, and the junction held 5 bases outside the gene matches. This CDR3 has 13 amino acids. The germline V gene encodes CDR1 ENHRY and CDR2 SYGVKD. The DNA for the CDR3 is TGTGCCATCAACAGGGGGCCAAGGGAAAAACTGTTTTTT. Its translation: CAINRGPREKLFF.

This chain links TRBV19 with TRBJ1-1, with D maybe TRBD1 (5 bases). The germline V and J ends were trimmed by 10 bases and 10 bases, with 25 bases remaining between them. Looked up from germline, CDR1 is LNHDA and CDR2 is SQIVND (reference sequence). This CDR3 region has 14 residues. CDR3 DNA sequence: TGTGCCACCGCTGAAGACAGTGGGAAGTTGGGAGCTTTCTTT. Residues: CATAEDSGKLGAFF.

A few counts support this clonotype. CDR3 residues: CSVENRRGRFYEQYF. The CDR3 DNA sequence: TGCAGCGTTGAGAACCGGCGCGGGAGGTTCTACGAGCAGTACTTC. The chain has TRBV29-1 and TRBJ2-7; 8 positions agree with TRBD2. V lost 3 bases and J lost 3; bases outside the gene matches: 10. Germline loops: CDR1 SQVTM, CDR2 ANQGSEA. The CDR3 length is 15 residues.

Note on this clonotype: The germline gene is not matched at one end of the junction; a read error may be the cause. The chain employs TRBV6-5 and TRBJ1-2; no clear D gene. Germline CDR1 MNHEY, CDR2 SVGAGI. CDR3 length: 13 amino acids. The DNA for the CDR3 is TGTGCCGGCAGTTATACACTTAACTATGGCTACACCTTC. Amino acid sequence: CAGSYTLNYGYTF.

The chain carries TRBV9 and TRBJ1-6, with D possibly being TRBD1 (5 bases). V gave up 3 bases and J gave up 0 bases, with 16 bases separating them. Looked up from germline, CDR1 is SGDLS and CDR2 is YYNGEE. The CDR3 covers 18 residues. CDR3 DNA sequence: TGTGCCAGCAGCGAGGGGCAGGGTATAAGCTCCTATAATTCACCCCTCCACTTT. Its translation: CASSEGQGISSYNSPLHF. The variable domain in full, completed from reference TRBV9 and TRBJ1-6, reads DSGVTQTPKHLITATGQRVTLRCSPRSGDLSVYWYQQSLDQGLQFLIQYYNGEERAKGNILERFSAQQFPDLHSELNLSSLELGDSALYFCASSEGQGISSYNSPLHFGNGTRLTVT.

Comment on this clonotype: The conserved phenylalanine or tryptophan normally closing the CDR3 is absent here, so this likely arose from a read error. The chain is built from TRBV4-1 and TRBJ1-1; D uncertain. Trimming removed 3 bases from V and 3 bases from J, with 11 bases in between. CDR3 length: 14 residues. Germline V gene lookup returns CDR1 MGHRA and CDR2 YSYEKL. CDR3 sequence reads: CASSQFSAYTEAFL. The CDR3 coding sequence is TGCGCCAGCAGCCAGTTTTCAGCGTACACTGAAGCTTTCCTT.

V is TRBV7-9 and J is TRBJ2-3; 8 bases match TRBD2. The CDR3 has 15 amino acids. Germline V gene lookup returns CDR1 SEHNR and CDR2 FQNEAQ (reference sequence). Unmatched junction bases numbered 6, after V lost 3 bases and J lost 4 bases. This CDR3 reads CASSLSQAGADTQYF. In DNA, the CDR3 is TGTGCCAGCAGCTTGTCCCAAGCGGGGGCAGATACGCAGTATTTT.

This clonotype turned up a few times. This may come from a read error, since a much larger clone is one base off. The chain has TRBV29-1 and TRBJ1-1; TRBD1 might be the D (6 bases). Trimming shortened V by 7 bases and J by 5 bases, and 14 bases separated the two germline ends. The CDR3 covers 12 residues. Germline CDR1 reads SQVTM; CDR2 reads ANQGSEA. The CDR3, as DNA: TGCAGCGCGAGACAGGAGCGGACTGAAGCTTTCTTT. Translated, it gives CSARQERTEAFF.

This clonotype was seen a handful of times. The chain carries TRBV7-6 and TRBJ2-7; TRBD2 agrees at 8 bases. Per germline, CDR1 SGHVS and CDR2 FNYEAQ. J gave up 6 bases and V 5 bases, and 15 bases lay outside the gene matches. The length of the CDR3 is 16 residues. This chain's CDR3 is CASSAGFRTSFSEQYF. In nucleotides, the CDR3 is TGTGCCAGCAGCGCAGGGTTTAGGACTAGCTTTTCCGAGCAGTACTTC. The variable domain in full, completed from reference TRBV7-6 and TRBJ2-7, reads GAGVSQSPRYKVTKRGQDVALRCDPISGHVSLYWYRQALGQGPEFLTYFNYEAQQDKSGLPNDRFSAERPEGSISTLTIQRTEQRDSAMYRCASSAGFRTSFSEQYFGPGTRLTVT.

V usage is TRBV10-3 and J usage is TRBJ2-1, with 7 nucleotides matching TRBD2. Germline V gives CDR1 ENHRY, CDR2 SYGVKD. V dropped 0 bases and J dropped 2; count of bases not matched to a gene: 1. CDR3 length: 15 residues. This CDR3 reads CAISESGRTYNEQFF. The CDR3 bases are TGTGCCATCAGTGAGTCCGGGAGGACCTACAATGAGCAGTTCTTC.

On this clonotype itself: A read error may explain this, as a much larger clone is one base away. The chain couples TRBV2 to TRBJ2-1; D gene unclear. V was shortened by 2 bases and J by 2 bases, with 10 bases between the two germline ends. There are 15 residues in the CDR3. The germline V gene encodes CDR1 SNHLY and CDR2 FYNNEI. The CDR3 bases are TGTGCCAGCAGTGAACCCAGTCCCACCTACAATGAGCAGTTCTTC. As protein: CASSEPSPTYNEQFF.

The chain employs TRBV29-1 and TRBJ1-6, with a possible D match to TRBD1 (5 bases). V was trimmed by 5 bases and J by 7 bases, leaving 15 bases between them. This CDR3 has 14 amino acids. In germline, CDR1 is SQVTM, CDR2 ANQGSEA. The DNA of the CDR3 is TGCAGCGTTCGCAGTGGGACGGGGAATTCACCCCTCCACTTT. Protein sequence: CSVRSGTGNSPLHF.

In this sample, this clonotype turned up a few times. This chain connects TRBV9 to TRBJ2-2; D remains unclear. The CDR3 consists of 13 residues. CDR1 and CDR2 (germline): SGDLS, YYNGEE. Trimming stripped 3 bases from V and 1 base from J, with 4 bases between. CDR3 amino acids: CASSAQNTGELFF. Written as DNA, the CDR3 is TGTGCCAGCAGCGCCCAGAACACCGGGGAGCTGTTTTTT.

This clonotype has more than one count but fewer than ten. The rearrangement uses TRBV27 and TRBJ2-7; D is ambiguous. The germline V gene encodes CDR1 MNHEY and CDR2 SMNVEV (reference sequence). The CDR3 extends over 13 amino acids. V lost 1 base and J lost 3, with 7 bases in between. Written as DNA, the CDR3 is TGTGCCAGCAGTTTATATGGGAACTACGAGCAGTACTTC. Its protein product is CASSLYGNYEQYF.

The V and J genes are TRBV13 and TRBJ1-2; D is undetermined. With 1 base removed from V and 7 bases from J, the gap between germline ends came to 10 bases. The CDR3 spans 13 residues. Germline lookup yields CDR1 PRHDT and CDR2 FYEKMQ (reference sequence). For the CDR3, the DNA is TGTGCCAGCAGCTTAGAAGGGCTTCGTGGCTACACCTTC. The encoded protein is CASSLEGLRGYTF.

The chain has TRBV20-1 and TRBJ2-7; D is unresolved. The CDR3 consists of 12 residues. Trimming cost V 2 bases and J 2 bases, with 7 bases left between them. In germline, CDR1 is DFQATT, CDR2 SNEGSKA (reference sequence). In DNA, the CDR3 is TGCAGTGCTAGAAGTAGCACCTACGAGCAGTACTTC. Protein: CSARSSTYEQYF.

This clonotype was detected only a few times. The rearrangement links TRBV4-2 to TRBJ1-6, with D perhaps TRBD1 (5 bases). The CDR3 spans 15 residues. Germline CDR1 is LGHNA and CDR2 is YNFKEQ. V was cut by 4 bases and J by 5 bases, with 12 bases left in between. The CDR3 reads CASSPRVTDNSPLHF. The CDR3, as DNA: TGTGCCAGCAGCCCCCGGGTGACAGATAATTCACCCCTCCACTTT.

This clonotype was detected only once. V usage is TRBV20-1 and J usage is TRBJ1-1; TRBD1 is a possible D gene (6 bases). CDR3 length: 14 residues. The germline V and J ends were trimmed by 5 bases and 1 base, with 14 bases remaining between them. Per germline, CDR1 DFQATT and CDR2 SNEGSKA (reference sequence). CDR3 in DNA: TGCAGTGCTGGCGGGGGCAGGGCGAACACTGAAGCTTTCTTT. Its protein product is CSAGGGRANTEAFF.